This TCR beta chain was captured in a study of cytomegalovirus exposure and HLA in healthy donors. Across the whole study: A data release that came early held 80 million to 95 million unique TCRs from HLA-typed donors. Study results and caveats: The study flagged some 170 TCR beta chains as cytomegalovirus-associated.

A note on this clone: The antigen is not known.

The PCR was carried out with 60 Vbeta primers and 13 Jbeta primers. Authors' processing steps: In a later analysis, the count reached about 75 million unique TCR beta chains, with roughly 11 million shared. Profiling relied on immunoSEQ multiplex PCR, and the TCRdb table lists in-frame clones only, not all of them. The D gene and trimming were derived from the DNA, and the V and J assignments and clone size from that table. The sample carries about 110,000 clones, about 78% recorded once. This CDR3 region has 15 residues. Per germline, CDR1 MNHEY and CDR2 SVGAGI. Trimming cost V 2 bases and J 5 bases, with 15 bases left between them.

The chain links TRBV6-5 to TRBJ1-2; D might be TRBD1 (5 bases). The source is a woman in her 40s in good health and CMV-seropositive. What was sequenced was PBMCs. The CDR3 DNA reads TGTGCCAGCAGTTACCAATCCCGGGGGACTTATGGCTACACCTTC. Protein product: CASSYQSRGTYGYTF.